The 2 T cell receptor beta chains in this list originate from one sample, sequenced in a study of cytomegalovirus exposure and HLA in healthy donors. Researchers ran the PCR with 60 Vbeta and 13 Jbeta primers. The table came from immunoSEQ multiplex PCR; TCRdb's copy has only in-frame clones and leaves some out. In the table there are approximately 160,000 clones, around 75% of which are singletons. The sequenced sample was PBMCs. The receptors were gathered from a man aged 18 to 30 in good health and CMV-seronegative.

The chain carries TRBV18 and TRBJ2-1; D ambiguous. The CDR3 covers 14 residues. V dropped 3 bases and J dropped 2 bases, with 8 bases sitting between them. The germline V gene encodes CDR1 KGHSH and CDR2 LQKENI. CDR3 DNA sequence: TGTGCCAGCTCACCCCCGCGCCCCTACAATGAGCAGTTCTTC. Translating it yields CASSPPRPYNEQFF.

V and J are TRBV7-2 and TRBJ1-2; D is perhaps TRBD1 (6 bases). This CDR3 is built from 15 residues. The V and J ends lost 6 bases and 0 bases respectively, with 14 bases between them. Germline V gene sequence: CDR1 SGHTA, CDR2 FQGNSA. In nucleotides, the CDR3 is TGTGCCAGCAGGCCACAACCAGGGGCTAACTATGGCTACACCTTC. The encoded protein is CASRPQPGANYGYTF.